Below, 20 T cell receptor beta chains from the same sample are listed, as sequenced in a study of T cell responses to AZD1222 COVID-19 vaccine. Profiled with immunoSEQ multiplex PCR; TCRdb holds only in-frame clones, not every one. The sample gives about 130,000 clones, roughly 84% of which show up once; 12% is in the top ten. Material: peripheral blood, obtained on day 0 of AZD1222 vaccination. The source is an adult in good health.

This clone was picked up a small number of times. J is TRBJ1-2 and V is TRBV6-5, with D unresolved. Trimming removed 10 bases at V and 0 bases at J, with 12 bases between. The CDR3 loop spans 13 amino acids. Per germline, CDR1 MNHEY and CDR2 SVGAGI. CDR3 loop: CATSDGSNYGYTF. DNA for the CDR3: TGTGCCACCTCCGACGGATCTAACTATGGCTACACCTTC.

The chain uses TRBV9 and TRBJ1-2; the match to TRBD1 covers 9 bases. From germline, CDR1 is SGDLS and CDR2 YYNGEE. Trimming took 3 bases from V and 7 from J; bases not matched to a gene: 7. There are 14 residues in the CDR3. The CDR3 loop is CASSAGQGLFGYTF. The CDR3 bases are TGTGCCAGCAGCGCCGGACAGGGGCTTTTTGGCTACACCTTC.

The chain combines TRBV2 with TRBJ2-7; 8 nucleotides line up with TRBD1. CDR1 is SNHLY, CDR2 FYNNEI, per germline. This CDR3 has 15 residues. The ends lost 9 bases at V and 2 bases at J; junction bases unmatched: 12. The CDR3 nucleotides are TGTGCCAGACGTCCCTTCGGGACAGGTGCCTACGAGCAGTACTTC. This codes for CARRPFGTGAYEQYF.

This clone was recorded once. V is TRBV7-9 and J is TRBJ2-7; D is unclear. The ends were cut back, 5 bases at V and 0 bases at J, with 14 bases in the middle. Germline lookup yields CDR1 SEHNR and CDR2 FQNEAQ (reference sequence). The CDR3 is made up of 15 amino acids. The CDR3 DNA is TGTGCCAGCAGCCCTTATCCTGAACACTCCTACGAGCAGTACTTC. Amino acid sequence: CASSPYPEHSYEQYF. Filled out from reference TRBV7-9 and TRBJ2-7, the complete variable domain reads DTGVSQNPRHKITKRGQNVTFRCDPISEHNRLYWYRQTLGQGPEFLTYFQNEAQLEKSRLLSDRFSAERPKGSFSTLEIQRTEQGDSAMYLCASSPYPEHSYEQYFGPGTRLTVT.

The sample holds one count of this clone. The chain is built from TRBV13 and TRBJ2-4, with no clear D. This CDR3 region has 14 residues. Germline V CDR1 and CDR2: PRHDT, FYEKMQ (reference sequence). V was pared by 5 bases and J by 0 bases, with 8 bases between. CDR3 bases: TGTGCCAGCAGCCAACAGCTAGCCAAAAACATTCAGTACTTC. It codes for CASSQQLAKNIQYF.

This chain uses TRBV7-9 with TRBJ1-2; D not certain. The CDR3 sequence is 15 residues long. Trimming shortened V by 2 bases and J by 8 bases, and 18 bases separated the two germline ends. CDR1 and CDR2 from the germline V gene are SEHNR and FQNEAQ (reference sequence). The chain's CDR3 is CASSLLNTQNAGYTF. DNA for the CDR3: TGTGCCAGCAGCTTATTGAACACTCAAAACGCCGGCTACACCTTC. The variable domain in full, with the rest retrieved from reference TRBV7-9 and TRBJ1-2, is DTGVSQNPRHKITKRGQNVTFRCDPISEHNRLYWYRQTLGQGPEFLTYFQNEAQLEKSRLLSDRFSAERPKGSFSTLEIQRTEQGDSAMYLCASSLLNTQNAGYTFGSGTRLTVV.

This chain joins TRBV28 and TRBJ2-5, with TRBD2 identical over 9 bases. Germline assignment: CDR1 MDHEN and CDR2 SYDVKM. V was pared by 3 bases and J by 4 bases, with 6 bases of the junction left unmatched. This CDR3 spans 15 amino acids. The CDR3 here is CASSFQREVPETQYF. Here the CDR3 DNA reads TGTGCCAGCAGTTTCCAGCGGGAGGTTCCAGAGACCCAGTACTTC.

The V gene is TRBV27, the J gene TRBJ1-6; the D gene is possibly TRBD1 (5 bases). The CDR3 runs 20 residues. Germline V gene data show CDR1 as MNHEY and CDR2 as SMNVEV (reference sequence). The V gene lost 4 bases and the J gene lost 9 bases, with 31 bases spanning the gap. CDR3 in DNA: TGTGCCAGCAGTTCAACCAGGGACGGGGAGGGAACAGGTATGTGTTCACCCCTCCACTTT. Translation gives CASSSTRDGEGTGMCSPLHF.

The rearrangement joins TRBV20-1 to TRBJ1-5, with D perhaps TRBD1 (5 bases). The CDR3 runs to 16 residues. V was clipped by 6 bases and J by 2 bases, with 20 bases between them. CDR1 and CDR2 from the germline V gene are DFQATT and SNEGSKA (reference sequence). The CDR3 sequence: CSASGAVALGNQPQHF. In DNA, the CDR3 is TGCAGTGCCAGTGGGGCGGTCGCCCTGGGCAATCAGCCCCAGCATTTT.

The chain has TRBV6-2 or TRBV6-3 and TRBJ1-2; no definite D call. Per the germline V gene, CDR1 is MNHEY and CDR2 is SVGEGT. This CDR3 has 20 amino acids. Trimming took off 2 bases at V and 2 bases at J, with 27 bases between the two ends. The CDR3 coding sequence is TGTGCCAGCAGTTACAATGAATGGACGGGCCCCGGAGATCTGAACTATGGCTACACCTTC. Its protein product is CASSYNEWTGPGDLNYGYTF.

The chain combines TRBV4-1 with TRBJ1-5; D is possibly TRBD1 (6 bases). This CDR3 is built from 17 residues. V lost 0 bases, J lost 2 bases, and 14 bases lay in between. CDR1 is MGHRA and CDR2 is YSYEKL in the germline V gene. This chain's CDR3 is CASSQDFRGYGNQPQHF. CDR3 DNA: TGCGCCAGCAGCCAAGATTTCAGGGGTTATGGCAATCAGCCCCAGCATTTT.

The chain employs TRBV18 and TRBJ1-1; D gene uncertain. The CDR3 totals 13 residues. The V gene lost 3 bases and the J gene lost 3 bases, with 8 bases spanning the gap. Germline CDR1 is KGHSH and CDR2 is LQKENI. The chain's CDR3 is CASSPSRYTEAFF. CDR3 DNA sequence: TGTGCCAGCTCACCTTCAAGGTACACTGAAGCTTTCTTT.

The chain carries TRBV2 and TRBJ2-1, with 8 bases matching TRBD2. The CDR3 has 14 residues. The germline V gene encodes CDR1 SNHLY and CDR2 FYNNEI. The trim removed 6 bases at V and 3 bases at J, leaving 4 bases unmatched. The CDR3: CASRVAGRYNEQFF. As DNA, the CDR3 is TGTGCCAGCAGGGTAGCGGGGCGCTACAATGAGCAGTTCTTC. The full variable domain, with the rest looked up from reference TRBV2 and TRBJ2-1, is EPEVTQTPSHQVTQMGQEVILRCVPISNHLYFYWYRQILGQKVEFLVSFYNNEISEKSEIFDDQFSVERPDGSNFTLKIRSTKLEDSAMYFCASRVAGRYNEQFFGPGTRLTVL.

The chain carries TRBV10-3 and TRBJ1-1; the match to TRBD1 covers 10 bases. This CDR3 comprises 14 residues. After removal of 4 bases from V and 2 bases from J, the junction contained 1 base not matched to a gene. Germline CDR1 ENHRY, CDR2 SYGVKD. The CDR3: CAISGDRGNTEAFF. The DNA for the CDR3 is TGTGCCATCAGTGGGGACAGGGGAAACACTGAAGCTTTCTTT.

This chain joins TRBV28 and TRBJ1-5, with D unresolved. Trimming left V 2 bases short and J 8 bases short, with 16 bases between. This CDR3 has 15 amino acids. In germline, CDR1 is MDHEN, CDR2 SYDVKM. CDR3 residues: CASSLGGRVKEPQHF. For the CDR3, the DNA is TGTGCCAGCAGTTTAGGCGGCCGGGTCAAGGAGCCCCAGCATTTT.

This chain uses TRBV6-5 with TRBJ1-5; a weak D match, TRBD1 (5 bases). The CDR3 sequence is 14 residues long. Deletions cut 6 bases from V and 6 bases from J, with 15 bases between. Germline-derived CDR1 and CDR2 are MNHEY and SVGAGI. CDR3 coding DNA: TGTGCCAGCAGCCCCACAAGGGGCGGTCAGCCCCAGCATTTT. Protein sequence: CASSPTRGGQPQHF.

This chain's CDR3 is CASSYERQGHEQYF. The CDR3 coding sequence is TGTGCCAGCAGTTACGAGAGACAGGGCCACGAGCAGTACTTC. The V gene is TRBV6-5, the J gene TRBJ2-7, with 7 positions matching TRBD1. With 2 bases clipped from V and 5 bases from J, the junction kept 6 bases outside the gene matches. The CDR3 length is 14 residues. Germline assignment: CDR1 MNHEY and CDR2 SVGAGI.

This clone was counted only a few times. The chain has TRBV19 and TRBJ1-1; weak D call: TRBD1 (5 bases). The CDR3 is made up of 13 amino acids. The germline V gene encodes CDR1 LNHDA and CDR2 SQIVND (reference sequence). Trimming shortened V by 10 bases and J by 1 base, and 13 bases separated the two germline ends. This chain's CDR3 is CATKPQGNTEAFF. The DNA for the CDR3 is TGTGCCACAAAGCCTCAGGGGAACACTGAAGCTTTCTTT.

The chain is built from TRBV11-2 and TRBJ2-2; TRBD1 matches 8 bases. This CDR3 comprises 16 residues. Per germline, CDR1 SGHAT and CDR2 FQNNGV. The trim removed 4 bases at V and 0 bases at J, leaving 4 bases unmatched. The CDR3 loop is CASSSQTGANTGELFF. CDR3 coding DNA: TGTGCCAGCAGCTCCCAGACAGGGGCGAACACCGGGGAGCTGTTTTTT. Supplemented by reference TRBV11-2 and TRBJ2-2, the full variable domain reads EAGVAQSPRYKIIEKRQSVAFWCNPISGHATLYWYQQILGQGPKLLIQFQNNGVVDDSQLPKDRFSAERLKGVDSTLKIQPAKLEDSAVYLCASSSQTGANTGELFFGEGSRLTVL.

As DNA, the CDR3 is TGTGCCAGCAGGCTCGGACAGGCCAATCAGCCCCAGCATTTT. As protein: CASRLGQANQPQHF. This sequence joins TRBV28 and TRBJ1-5; 7 nucleotides line up with TRBD1. The CDR3 contains 14 residues. Per the germline V gene, CDR1 is MDHEN and CDR2 is SYDVKM. V was pared by 6 bases and J by 3 bases, with 5 bases of the junction left unmatched.